This TCR beta chain was identified during a study of identical twins. Whole-study results and caveats: It was out-of-frame TCR alpha sharing in monozygotic twins that models underestimated.

Healthy Caucasian donors formed the entire cohort. Unique molecular identifiers were present on the cDNA, and a universal primer site came from template switching. TCRdb re-analysed the 5' RACE reads in MiXCR, keeping a single row per CDR3 protein. The table includes some 240,000 distinct CDR3 sequences, around 8% detected once. The CDR3 consists of 17 residues. CDR1 and CDR2 from the germline V gene are LGHDT and YNNKEL (reference sequence). V was clipped by 11 bases and J by 3 bases, with 29 bases between them. Concerning this clonotype itself: The antigen is undetermined.

This same sample was also part of a study on yellow fever vaccine responses in identical twins.

Sample: CD8+ T cells sorted from blood. V usage is TRBV3-1 and J usage is TRBJ2-7; perhaps TRBD1 as D (5 bases). This TCR was sampled from a woman between 18 and 29 years old in good health. As DNA, the CDR3 is TGTGCCTTCAGTCCAGGACAAATTTTTAGAGGTAACTACGAGCAGTACTTC. Translation gives CAFSPGQIFRGNYEQYF.